The present T cell receptor (beta chain) was sequenced within a study of T cells after yellow fever vaccination. Study-wide findings and caveats: There was a small share of clonotypes that showed up in both the CD4 and CD8 compartments. A weaker but faster secondary response was observed, peaking on day 5 versus 15. Abundant clonotypes from the bulk population could have been carried over as contaminants into FACS-sorted repertoires.

As regards this clonotype: Its antigen is still unknown.

A 5'RACE template-switching step, the method used to make TCR cDNA, added a universal primer site and UMIs. MiXCR, applied by TCRdb to the 5' RACE reads, yields one record per CDR3 protein. The table has around 600,000 distinct CDR3 sequences, 9% to 15% seen once. The sequence came from a man aged 25-40 years who received the YFV17D yellow fever vaccine. Specimen: PBMCs, collected on the day of the yellow fever booster vaccination.

Here the CDR3 reads CASSYGAGASAKNIQYF. The CDR3 nucleotides are TGTGCCAGCAGTTACGGAGCGGGTGCCTCAGCCAAAAACATTCAGTACTTC. The chain uses TRBV6-2 or TRBV6-3 and TRBJ2-4; D is perhaps TRBD2 (6 bases). V was pared by 2 bases and J by 0 bases, with 14 bases between. Germline V gene data show CDR1 as MNHEY and CDR2 as SVGEGT. The CDR3 runs to 17 residues.